This TCR beta chain was sequenced in a study of blood T cell repertoires in COVID-19. Study-level information: Collection of acute and convalescent COVID-19 samples took place in the United States, Italy and Spain. The cDNA or gDNA used as material had been derived from T cells, B-cell-depleted T cells, or PBMCs.

In the original workflow: Reference gene primer amplification in the assay estimated nucleated cell counts. Assay: immunoSEQ multiplex PCR; the TCRdb copy retains only in-frame clones and omits some. That table is the source of V, J and clone size, and D and trimming were worked out from the DNA. The sample has about 92,000 clones; roughly nine tenths are singletons. Germline V gives CDR1 SGHTS, CDR2 YDEGEE. This CDR3 comprises 15 residues. Only one count was recorded for this clone. A read error may account for a junction end that differs from germline. The chain uses TRBV5-8 and TRBJ2-1, with 9 bases matching TRBD2. Sequences were obtained from peripheral blood. The sequence was collected from a human donor with active COVID-19. The donor label of this sample is uncertain. The CDR3 nucleotides read TGTGCCAGCAGTGCGGCGGGGGGGTCCTACAATGAACAGTTCTTC. It yields the protein CASSAAGGSYNEQFF.